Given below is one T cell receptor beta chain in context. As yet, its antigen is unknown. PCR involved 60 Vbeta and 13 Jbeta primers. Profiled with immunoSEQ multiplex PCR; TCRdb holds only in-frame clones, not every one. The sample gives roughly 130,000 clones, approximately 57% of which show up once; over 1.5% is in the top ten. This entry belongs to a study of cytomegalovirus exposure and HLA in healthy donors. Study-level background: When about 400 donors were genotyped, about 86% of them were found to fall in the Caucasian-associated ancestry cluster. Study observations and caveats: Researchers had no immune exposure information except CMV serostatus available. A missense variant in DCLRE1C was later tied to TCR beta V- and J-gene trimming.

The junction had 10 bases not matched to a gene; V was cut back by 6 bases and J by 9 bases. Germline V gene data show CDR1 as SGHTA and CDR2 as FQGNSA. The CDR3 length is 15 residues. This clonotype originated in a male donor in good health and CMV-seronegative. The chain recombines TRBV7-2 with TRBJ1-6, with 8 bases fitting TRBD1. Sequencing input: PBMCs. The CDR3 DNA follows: TGTGCCAGCAGGTTGCAGGGGGCGGCAATTTCACCCCTCCACTTT. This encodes CASRLQGAAISPLHF.